The 23 T cell receptor beta chains in this list originate from one sample, sequenced in a study of blood T cells in healthy people across ages. A second roughly 6 to 11 cycle PCR used barcoded and J-beta primers. MiXCR, run by TCRdb on the 5' RACE reads, gives a single entry per CDR3 protein. The sample lists more than 1,400,000 distinct CDR3 sequences, 42% occurring once. The source material was blood. The receptors originated from a young woman in good health.

The chain links TRBV5-1 to TRBJ2-7; 8 bases fit TRBD1. V was pared by 4 bases and J by 10 bases, with 16 bases of the junction left unmatched. The CDR3 spans 15 residues. Germline V gene lookup returns CDR1 SGHRS and CDR2 YFSETQ. CDR3 nucleotide sequence: TGCGCCAGCAGCGTGACAGGGGCCCCCGGGAATGAACAGTACTTC. This encodes CASSVTGAPGNEQYF.

This chain connects TRBV29-1 to TRBJ1-4; D not resolved. CDR1 and CDR2 (germline): SQVTM, ANQGSEA. The CDR3 is made up of 14 amino acids. Trimming cost V 4 bases and J 5 bases, with 14 bases left between them. DNA of the CDR3: TGCAGCGTTGCATTATTTAGGAGCAATGAAAAACTGTTTTTT. Protein product: CSVALFRSNEKLFF.

The V gene is TRBV7-9, the J gene TRBJ2-1; TRBD2 is a possible D gene (6 bases). The germline CDR1 and CDR2 sequences are SEHNR and FQNEAQ (reference sequence). V was trimmed by 7 bases and J by 0 bases, leaving 10 bases between them. This CDR3 comprises 14 residues. CDR3 DNA sequence: TGTGCCAGCAAGATAGCGGCCTCCTACAATGAGCAGTTCTTC. As protein: CASKIAASYNEQFF.

This clonotype was picked up a small number of times. The J gene is TRBJ1-2, the V gene TRBV5-5; no firm D call. The CDR3 totals 14 residues. CDR1 SGHKS and CDR2 YYEKEE come from the germline V gene (reference sequence). V was trimmed by 3 bases and J by 2 bases, leaving 11 bases between them. DNA of the CDR3: TGTGCCAGCAGCTCGATACAGAAAAACTATGGCTACACCTTC. The encoded protein is CASSSIQKNYGYTF.

The chain combines TRBV4-1 with TRBJ2-1; 11 bases agree with TRBD2. V lost 1 base, J lost 8 bases, and 7 bases stayed unmatched. Germline loops: CDR1 MGHRA, CDR2 YSYEKL. This CDR3 contains 16 residues. The CDR3 loop is CASSQGRLAGGHEQFF. The CDR3 DNA reads as TGCGCCAGCAGCCAAGGCAGGCTAGCGGGGGGCCATGAGCAGTTCTTC.

About this clonotype itself: An end of the junction differs from the germline gene, which may be a read error. The chain is built from TRBV7-2 and TRBJ2-1, with TRBD2 matching over 11 bases. This CDR3 has 16 amino acids. Per the germline V gene, CDR1 is SGHTA and CDR2 is FQGNSA. CDR3 loop: CASTSQLAGAYNKQFF. Written as DNA, the CDR3 is TGTGCCAGCACCTCCCAACTAGCGGGAGCCTACAATAAGCAGTTCTTC. The full variable domain, completed using reference TRBV7-2 and TRBJ2-1, is GAGVSQSPSNKVTEKGKDVELRCDPISGHTALYWYRQSLGQGLEFLIYFQGNSAPDKSGLPSDRFSAERTGGSVSTLTIQRTQQEDSAVYLCASTSQLAGAYNKQFFGPGTRLTVL.

This sequence joins TRBV6-5 and TRBJ1-2; 10 bases align to TRBD1. Trimming cost V 1 base and J 6 bases; bases outside gene matches: 5. CDR1 and CDR2 from the germline V gene are MNHEY and SVGAGI. The CDR3 spans 15 residues. The CDR3 region is CASSYFRTGGNGYTF. The CDR3 region has the DNA TGTGCCAGCAGTTACTTCCGGACAGGGGGAAATGGCTACACCTTC.

The V and J genes are TRBV20-1 and TRBJ2-3; D might be TRBD1 (8 bases). The V gene's germline CDR1 is DFQATT and CDR2 SNEGSKA (reference sequence). V was shortened by 0 bases and J by 5 bases, with 15 bases between the two germline ends. This CDR3 comprises 15 residues. The CDR3 DNA is TGCAGTGCTAGAGATCCAAACAGGGGGGGAGATACGCAGTATTTT. Amino acids: CSARDPNRGGDTQYF.

This clonotype occurred many times. This chain links TRBV25-1 with TRBJ2-1, with 11 positions matching TRBD2. Per the germline V gene, CDR1 is MGHDK and CDR2 is SYGVNS. The CDR3 extends over 16 amino acids. Unmatched junction bases numbered 9, after V lost 4 bases and J lost 7 bases. CDR3 loop: CASSAVSGRARNEQFF. CDR3 nucleotides: TGTGCCAGCAGTGCAGTTAGCGGGAGGGCCAGGAATGAGCAGTTCTTC.

The rearrangement joins TRBV9 to TRBJ2-7; D might be TRBD1 (5 bases). In germline, CDR1 is SGDLS, CDR2 YYNGEE. Trimming shortened V by 1 base and J by 3 bases, and 11 bases separated the two germline ends. This CDR3 contains 14 residues. The CDR3 DNA sequence: TGTGCCAGCAGCGTACAGGGTTTTGGCTACGAGCAGTACTTC. This sequence encodes CASSVQGFGYEQYF.

The V call is TRBV24-1, the J call TRBJ2-1, with D possibly being TRBD2 (6 bases). Trimming took off 4 bases at V and 9 bases at J, with 15 bases between the two ends. The CDR3 loop spans 14 amino acids. Germline V gene data show CDR1 as KGHDR and CDR2 as SFDVKD. CDR3 bases: TGTGCCACCAGTGACCCCCGGACTAATGGTGAGCAGTTCTTC. This encodes CATSDPRTNGEQFF.

This clonotype has just a few counts. This sequence may be a read error, since a much larger clone differs from it by one base. V is TRBV11-1 and J is TRBJ2-1, with D possibly TRBD1 on 5 matching bases. The assigned J gene may be wrong: the sequence end matches TRBJ2-7 better. Germline CDR1 and CDR2: SGHAT and FQDESV (reference sequence). The CDR3 extends over 15 amino acids. The CDR3 is CASSLAPLLDNEQYF. The CDR3 nucleotides read TGTGCCAGCAGCTTAGCGCCCCTTTTGGACAATGAGCAGTACTTC.

The chain couples TRBV2 to TRBJ1-1, with D tentatively TRBD1 (5 bases). Trimming removed 5 bases from V and 3 bases from J, with 10 bases in between. The germline CDR1 and CDR2 sequences are SNHLY and FYNNEI. The CDR3 extends over 13 amino acids. In DNA, the CDR3 is TGTGCCAGCAGTCGTCAGGGCTACACTGAAGCTTTCTTT. This encodes CASSRQGYTEAFF.

This clonotype was detected only once. The chain has TRBV20-1 and TRBJ2-3, with D maybe TRBD2 (7 bases). With 3 bases removed from V and 3 bases from J, the gap between germline ends came to 19 bases. Germline loops: CDR1 DFQATT, CDR2 SNEGSKA (reference sequence). The CDR3 consists of 16 residues. CDR3 DNA sequence: TGCAGTGCTAGCGGGGGGCGGACGGATGGGACAGATACGCAGTATTTT. Its protein is CSASGGRTDGTDTQYF.

This clonotype was detected only a few times. The chain combines TRBV2 with TRBJ1-2; D remains ambiguous. V dropped 1 base and J dropped 5 bases, with 14 bases sitting between them. The CDR3 is made up of 15 amino acids. Looked up from germline, CDR1 is SNHLY and CDR2 is FYNNEI. CDR3 residues: CASSEGAPPGYGYTF. In nucleotides, the CDR3 is TGTGCCAGCAGTGAAGGGGCGCCCCCAGGTTATGGCTACACCTTC.

This clonotype has at least ten counts. The rearrangement links TRBV10-3 to TRBJ2-7; tentatively, D is TRBD2 (5 bases). This CDR3 has 13 amino acids. Germline CDR1 is ENHRY and CDR2 is SYGVKD. V gave up 7 bases and J gave up 3 bases, with 13 bases separating them. In DNA form, the CDR3 reads TGTGCCATCACCAACCCCGGGATCTACGAGCAGTACTTC. Translation: CAITNPGIYEQYF.

This clonotype came up many times. The chain links TRBV29-1 to TRBJ1-1; D is unclear. The CDR3 is made up of 11 amino acids. V lost 4 bases and J lost 8, with 11 bases in between. The V gene's germline CDR1 is SQVTM and CDR2 ANQGSEA. The CDR3 DNA reads as TGCAGCGTTGCCCAAGGATCCGAAGCTTTCTTT. Protein sequence: CSVAQGSEAFF.

This clonotype was picked up a small number of times. The chain carries TRBV24-1 and TRBJ1-2; D is possibly TRBD1 (5 bases). Germline V gene sequence: CDR1 KGHDR, CDR2 SFDVKD. Trimming took 3 bases from V and 4 from J, leaving 11 bases between them. The CDR3 is 14 amino acids. CDR3 sequence reads: CATSDGTLGYGYTF. The CDR3 DNA follows: TGTGCCACCAGTGATGGGACCCTGGGCTATGGCTACACCTTC.

The chain carries TRBV28 and TRBJ1-2; D gene unclear. In germline, CDR1 is MDHEN, CDR2 SYDVKM. The CDR3 is 16 residues long. Deletions cut 4 bases from V and 1 base from J, with 16 bases between. In nucleotides, the CDR3 is TGTGCCAGCAGTTCACTCCCCCTTTACATTAACTATGGCTACACCTTC. Its protein product is CASSSLPLYINYGYTF.

The chain has TRBV3-1 and TRBJ2-7, with D uncertain. In germline, CDR1 is LGHDT, CDR2 YNNKEL (reference sequence). The CDR3 totals 13 residues. Trimming took off 0 bases at V and 5 bases at J, with 8 bases between the two ends. The CDR3 bases are TGTGCCAGCAGCCAAGATCCCCCCCACGAGCAGTACTTC. Protein: CASSQDPPHEQYF.

The chain recombines TRBV11-2 with TRBJ2-5; 10 bases agree with TRBD1. The J call could be wrong; TRBJ2-7 is a better fit for the DNA end. Per germline, CDR1 SGHAT and CDR2 FQNNGV. CDR3 length: 15 amino acids. The CDR3 nucleotides read TGTGCCAGCAGCTTAGTGGGGGACAGGGGTTACGAGCAGTACTTC. Translated, it gives CASSLVGDRGYEQYF.

This clonotype was observed a single time. For the CDR3, the DNA is TGTGCCAGCAGCCAAGACTTGGGGCCCCTCGGGTATGGCTACACCTTC. This gives the protein CASSQDLGPLGYGYTF. J is TRBJ1-2 and V is TRBV3-1, with a tentative D call TRBD1 (5 bases). This CDR3 has 16 amino acids. The germline CDR1 and CDR2 sequences are LGHDT and YNNKEL (reference sequence). V was clipped by 0 bases and J by 5 bases, with 16 bases between them.

The chain has TRBV15 and TRBJ2-7; no reliable D call. The CDR3 consists of 16 residues. The germline CDR1 and CDR2 sequences are LNHNV and YYDKDF (reference sequence). Trimming stripped 0 bases from V and 0 bases from J, with 12 bases between. CDR3 loop: CATSRDGLMYSYEQYF. CDR3 nucleotides: TGTGCCACCAGCAGAGATGGGCTGATGTACTCCTACGAGCAGTACTTC.